This T cell receptor (beta chain) was found in a study of blood T cell repertoires in COVID-19. Across the study: The United States, Italy and Spain provided the acute and convalescent COVID-19 samples. T cells, B-cell-depleted T cells, or PBMCs supplied cDNA or gDNA.

In the study's own analysis: Using reference gene primer amplification, nucleated cell counts were estimated. TCRdb keeps only in-frame clones here, not all; method: immunoSEQ multiplex PCR. V and J calls and clone size come straight from that table; D and trimming were deduced from the DNA. This sample has fewer than 80,000 clones, with 79% found just once. Germline CDR1 and CDR2: MNHEY and SVGAGI. The CDR3 runs to 15 residues. Trimming pared 0 bases from V and 2 bases from J, leaving 9 bases between. V usage is TRBV6-5 and J usage is TRBJ2-3; a weak D match, TRBD2 (7 bases). The sequencing input was peripheral blood. This receptor was identified in a woman over 75 with active or convalescent COVID-19. DNA for the CDR3: TGTGCCAGCAGTTACTCGGGGGGGCCCACAGATACGCAGTATTTT. It encodes CASSYSGGPTDTQYF.